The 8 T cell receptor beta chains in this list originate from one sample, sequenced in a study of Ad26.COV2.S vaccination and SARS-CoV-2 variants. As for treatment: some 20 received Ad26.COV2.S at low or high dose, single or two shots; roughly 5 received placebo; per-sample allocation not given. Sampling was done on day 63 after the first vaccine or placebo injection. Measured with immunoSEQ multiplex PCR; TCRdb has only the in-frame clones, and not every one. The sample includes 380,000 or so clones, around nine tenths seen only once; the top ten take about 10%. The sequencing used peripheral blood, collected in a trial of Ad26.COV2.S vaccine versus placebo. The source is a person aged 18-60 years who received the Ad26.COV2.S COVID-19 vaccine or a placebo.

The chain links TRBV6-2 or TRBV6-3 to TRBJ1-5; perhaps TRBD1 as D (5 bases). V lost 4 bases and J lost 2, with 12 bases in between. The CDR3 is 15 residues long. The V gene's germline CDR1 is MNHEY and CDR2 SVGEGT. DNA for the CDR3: TGTGCCAGCAGTTGGGGGGGAGGGGGCAATCAGCCCCAGCATTTT. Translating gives CASSWGGGGNQPQHF.

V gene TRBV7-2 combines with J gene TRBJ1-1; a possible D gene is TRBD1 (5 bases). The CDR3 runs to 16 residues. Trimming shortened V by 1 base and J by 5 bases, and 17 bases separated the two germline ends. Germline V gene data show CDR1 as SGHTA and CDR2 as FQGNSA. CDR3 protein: CASSLVQGISGTEAFF. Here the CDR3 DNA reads TGTGCCAGCAGCTTAGTCCAGGGTATCTCAGGGACTGAAGCTTTCTTT.

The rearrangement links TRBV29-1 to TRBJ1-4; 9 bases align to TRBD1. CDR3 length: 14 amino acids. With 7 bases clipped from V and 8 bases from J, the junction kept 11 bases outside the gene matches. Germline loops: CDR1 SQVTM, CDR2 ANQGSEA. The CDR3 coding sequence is TGCAGCGCCGCCCCCGGGACAGGGAACGAAAAACTGTTTTTT. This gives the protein CSAAPGTGNEKLFF.

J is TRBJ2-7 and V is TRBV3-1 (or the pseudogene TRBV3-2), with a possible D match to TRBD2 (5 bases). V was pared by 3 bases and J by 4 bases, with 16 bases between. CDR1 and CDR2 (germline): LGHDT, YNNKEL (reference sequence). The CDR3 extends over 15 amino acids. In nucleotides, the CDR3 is TGTGCCAGCAGCCATCTTGCCCTTGAGGGATACGAGCAGTACTTC. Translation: CASSHLALEGYEQYF.

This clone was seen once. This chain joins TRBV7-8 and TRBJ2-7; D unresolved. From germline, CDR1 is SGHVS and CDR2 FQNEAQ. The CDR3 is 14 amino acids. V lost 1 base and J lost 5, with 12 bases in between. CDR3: CASSLDPESHEQYF. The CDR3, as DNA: TGTGCCAGCAGCTTAGACCCGGAAAGCCACGAGCAGTACTTC.

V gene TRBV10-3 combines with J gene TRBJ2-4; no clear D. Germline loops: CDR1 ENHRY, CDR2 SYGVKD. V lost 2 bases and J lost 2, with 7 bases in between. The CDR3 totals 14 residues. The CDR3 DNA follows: TGTGCCATCAGTGAGGGCAGATCCAAAAACATTCAGTACTTC. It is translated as CAISEGRSKNIQYF.

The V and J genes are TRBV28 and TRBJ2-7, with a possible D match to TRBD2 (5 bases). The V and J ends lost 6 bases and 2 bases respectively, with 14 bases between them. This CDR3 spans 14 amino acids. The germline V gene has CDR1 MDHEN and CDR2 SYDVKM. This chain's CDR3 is CASSLGAETYEQYF. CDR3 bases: TGTGCCAGCAGCCTCGGAGCGGAAACCTACGAGCAGTACTTC.

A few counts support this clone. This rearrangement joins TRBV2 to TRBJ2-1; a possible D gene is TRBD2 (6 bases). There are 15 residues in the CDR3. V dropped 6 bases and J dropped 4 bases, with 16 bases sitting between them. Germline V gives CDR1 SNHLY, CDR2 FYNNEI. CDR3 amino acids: CASSDRQGGYNEQFF. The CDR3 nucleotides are TGTGCCAGCAGCGATCGCCAGGGAGGATACAATGAGCAGTTCTTC.